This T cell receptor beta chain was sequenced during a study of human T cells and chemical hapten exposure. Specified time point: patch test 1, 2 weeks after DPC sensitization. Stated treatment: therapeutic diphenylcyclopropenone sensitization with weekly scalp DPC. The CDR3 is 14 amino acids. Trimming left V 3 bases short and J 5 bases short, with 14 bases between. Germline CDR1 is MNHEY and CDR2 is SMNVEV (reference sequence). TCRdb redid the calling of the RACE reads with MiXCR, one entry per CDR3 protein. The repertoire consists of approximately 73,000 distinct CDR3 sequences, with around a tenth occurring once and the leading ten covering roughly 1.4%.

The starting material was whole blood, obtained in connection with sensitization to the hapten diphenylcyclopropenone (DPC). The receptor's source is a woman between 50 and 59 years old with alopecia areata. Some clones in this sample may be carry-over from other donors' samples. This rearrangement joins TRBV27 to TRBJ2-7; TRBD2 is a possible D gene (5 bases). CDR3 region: CASSFLRENNEQYF. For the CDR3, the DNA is TGTGCCAGCAGTTTTTTGAGGGAAAACAACGAGCAGTACTTC.